The 5 T cell receptor beta chains below were found in one sample sequenced in a study of T cells in Graves' hyperthyroidism and ophthalmopathy. Researchers took RNA transcripts and amplified the TCR beta CDR3 regions from them. HTBI primers were used for first-round RT-PCR of the TCR CDR3. TCRdb reprocessed the multiplex PCR reads with MiXCR, giving one entry per CDR3 protein. The sample contains a few hundred thousand distinct CDR3 sequences, under 15% of which appear only once. Source material: blood. The receptors here all came from a woman younger than 45 with Graves' hyperthyroidism.

This clonotype was seen at least ten times. This chain joins TRBV29-1 and TRBJ2-1; 12 bases align to TRBD2. This CDR3 is 16 amino acids long. The ends lost 1 base at V and 1 base at J; junction bases unmatched: 2. Germline V gene data show CDR1 as SQVTM and CDR2 as ANQGSEA. The CDR3 sequence is CSVEAGLAGSYNEQFF. CDR3 in DNA: TGCAGCGTTGAAGCCGGACTAGCGGGATCCTACAATGAGCAGTTCTTC.

This clonotype was picked up many times. The V gene is TRBV2, the J gene TRBJ2-7, with no clear D. V was trimmed by 4 bases and J by 2 bases, leaving 9 bases between them. The V gene's germline CDR1 is SNHLY and CDR2 FYNNEI. This CDR3 has 13 residues. The CDR3 nucleotides are TGTGCCAGCAGTGGGTACGGCCCCTACGAGCAGTACTTC. Residues: CASSGYGPYEQYF.

This clonotype was counted only a few times. The CDR3 DNA sequence: TGTGCCAGCAGCTTAACCCGGGATTCACCCCTCCACTTT. This translates into CASSLTRDSPLHF. The chain carries TRBV7-3 and TRBJ1-6; D unresolved. Germline loops: CDR1 SGHTA, CDR2 FQGTGA. Trimming removed 0 bases from V and 8 bases from J, with 5 bases in between. This CDR3 has 13 residues.

As regards this clonotype: A single base separates this from a much larger clone, so it may be a read error. The J gene is TRBJ2-1, the V gene TRBV11-2, with D unclear. The CDR3 runs 10 residues. Germline lookup yields CDR1 SGHAT and CDR2 FQNNGV. The V and J ends lost 1 base and 9 bases respectively, with 1 base between them. This chain's CDR3 is CASSLVEQFF. The CDR3 DNA sequence: TGTGCCAGCAGCTTAGTTGAGCAGTTCTTC. The full variable domain, rest sourced from reference TRBV11-2 and TRBJ2-1, is EAGVAQSPRYKIIEKRQSVAFWCNPISGHATLYWYQQILGQGPKLLIQFQNNGVVDDSQLPKDRFSAERLKGVDSTLKIQPAKLEDSAVYLCASSLVEQFFGPGTRLTVL.

The V gene is TRBV20-1, the J gene TRBJ2-3; perhaps TRBD2 as D (5 bases). Germline V gene lookup returns CDR1 DFQATT and CDR2 SNEGSKA (reference sequence). V was clipped by 6 bases and J by 1 base, with 14 bases between them. The CDR3 length is 14 residues. Here the CDR3 DNA reads TGCAGTGCACAAACCACTAGAGGCACAGATACGCAGTATTTT. Translating gives CSAQTTRGTDTQYF.